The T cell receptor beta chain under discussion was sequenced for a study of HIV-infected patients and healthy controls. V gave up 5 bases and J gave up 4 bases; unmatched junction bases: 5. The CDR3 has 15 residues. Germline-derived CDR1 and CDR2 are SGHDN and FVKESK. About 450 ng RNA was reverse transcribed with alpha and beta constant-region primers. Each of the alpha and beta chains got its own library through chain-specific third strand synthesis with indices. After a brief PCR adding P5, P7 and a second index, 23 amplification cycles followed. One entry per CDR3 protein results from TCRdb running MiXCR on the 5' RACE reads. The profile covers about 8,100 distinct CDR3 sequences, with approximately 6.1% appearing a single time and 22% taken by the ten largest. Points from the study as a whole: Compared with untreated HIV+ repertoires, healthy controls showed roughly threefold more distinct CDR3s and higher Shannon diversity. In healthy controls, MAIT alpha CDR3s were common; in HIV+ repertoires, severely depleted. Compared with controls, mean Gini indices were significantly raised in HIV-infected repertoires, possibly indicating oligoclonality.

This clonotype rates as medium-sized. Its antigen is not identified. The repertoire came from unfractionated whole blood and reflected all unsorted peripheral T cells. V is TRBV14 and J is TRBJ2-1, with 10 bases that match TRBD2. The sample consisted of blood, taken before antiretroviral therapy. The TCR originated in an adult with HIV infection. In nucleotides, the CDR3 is TGTGCCAGCAGCTTAAGCGGGGGGGCTTACAATGAGCAGTTCTTC. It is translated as CASSLSGGAYNEQFF. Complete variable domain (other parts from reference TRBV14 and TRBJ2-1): EAGVTQFPSHSVIEKGQTVTLRCDPISGHDNLYWYRRVMGKEIKFLLHFVKESKQDESGMPNNRFLAERTGGTYSTLKVQPAELEDSGVYFCASSLSGGAYNEQFFGPGTRLTVL.